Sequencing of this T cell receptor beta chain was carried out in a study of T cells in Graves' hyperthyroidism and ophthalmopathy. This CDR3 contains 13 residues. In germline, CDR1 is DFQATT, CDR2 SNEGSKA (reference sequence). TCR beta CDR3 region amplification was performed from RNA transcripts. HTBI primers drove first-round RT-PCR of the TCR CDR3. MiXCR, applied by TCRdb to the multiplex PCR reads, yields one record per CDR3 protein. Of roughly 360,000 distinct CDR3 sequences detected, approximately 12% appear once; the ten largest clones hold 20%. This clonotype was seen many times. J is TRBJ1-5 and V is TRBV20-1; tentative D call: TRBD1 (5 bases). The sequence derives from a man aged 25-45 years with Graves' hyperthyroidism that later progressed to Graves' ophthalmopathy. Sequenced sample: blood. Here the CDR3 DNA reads TGCAGCGGAAGCGGGGGTTGGAATCAGCCCCAGCATTTT. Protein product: CSGSGGWNQPQHF.